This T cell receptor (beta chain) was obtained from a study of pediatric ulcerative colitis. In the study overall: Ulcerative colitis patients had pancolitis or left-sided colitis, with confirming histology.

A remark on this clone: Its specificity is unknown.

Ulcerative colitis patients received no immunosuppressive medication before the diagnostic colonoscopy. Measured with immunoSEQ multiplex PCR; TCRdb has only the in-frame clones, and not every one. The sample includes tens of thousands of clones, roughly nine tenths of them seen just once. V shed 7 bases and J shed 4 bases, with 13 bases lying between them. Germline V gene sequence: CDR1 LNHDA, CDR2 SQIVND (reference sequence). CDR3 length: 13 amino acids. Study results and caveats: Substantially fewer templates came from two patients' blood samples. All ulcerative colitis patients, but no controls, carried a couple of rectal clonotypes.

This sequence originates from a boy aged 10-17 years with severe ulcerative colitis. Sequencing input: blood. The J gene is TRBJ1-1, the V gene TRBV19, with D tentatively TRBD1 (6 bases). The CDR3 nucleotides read TGTGCCAGTAAAAACCAGGGGACCACTGAAGCTTTCTTT. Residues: CASKNQGTTEAFF.